This T cell receptor (beta chain) came from a study of regulatory T cells in long-lasting Graves disease. Study outcomes and limitations: Study of thyroid tissue was not done, with only peripheral blood studied. Accuracy was perhaps lowered by the small sample size.

In this sample, this clonotype turned up a few times. Its antigen is unidentified. Construction of TCR beta libraries relied on iRepertoire HTBI primers and on Arm-PCR targeting CDR3 regions. TCRdb used MiXCR to reprocess the multiplex PCR reads, holding one entry per CDR3 protein. Of about 440,000 distinct CDR3 sequences listed, 16% were seen once; the top ten hold 23%. The CDR3 totals 15 residues. Trimming pared 4 bases from V and 0 bases from J, leaving 11 bases between. The V gene's germline CDR1 is SGHAT and CDR2 FQNNGV. Time point meaning: newly diagnosed GD, antithyroid drugs for less than 3 months. RNA extracted from PBMCs served as the sequencing template. Peripheral blood, about 9 milliliters of it, was drawn into EDTA tubes. The same data also went into a second study, on T cells in Graves' hyperthyroidism and ophthalmopathy. From that second work: Most expanded thyroid clonotypes above 0.001 recurred in blood.

The chain joins TRBV11-2 to TRBJ2-3; D may be TRBD2 (6 bases). The clonotype comes from a woman under 30 with Graves disease. The sample in question was peripheral blood mononuclear cells (PBMCs), obtained at new diagnosis, from a patient treated with antithyroid drugs. CDR3 sequence (DNA): TGTGCCAGCAGCTCCGGGACTTTCAGCACAGATACGCAGTATTTT. Residues: CASSSGTFSTDTQYF. The full variable domain, its missing parts supplied by reference TRBV11-2 and TRBJ2-3, is EAGVAQSPRYKIIEKRQSVAFWCNPISGHATLYWYQQILGQGPKLLIQFQNNGVVDDSQLPKDRFSAERLKGVDSTLKIQPAKLEDSAVYLCASSSGTFSTDTQYFGPGTRLTVL.